This T cell receptor (beta chain) was sequenced during a study of blood T cell repertoires in COVID-19. Cohort placement rested on clinical history that participants reported themselves. Assay: immunoSEQ multiplex PCR; the TCRdb copy retains only in-frame clones and omits some. The sample holds 130,000 to 150,000 clones, about 86% seen once. Sample: PBMCs or T cells enriched from blood (not recorded which). The TCR originated in a man aged 50-60 years who had recovered from COVID-19.

The CDR3 nucleotides read TGTGCCAGCAGCCAAGATGCAGGGGGACAGCCCCAGCATTTT. Translation gives CASSQDAGGQPQHF. The rearrangement uses TRBV3-1 (or the pseudogene TRBV3-2) and TRBJ1-5, with 7 bases lining up with TRBD1. J gave up 7 bases and V 0 bases, and 3 bases lay outside the gene matches. This CDR3 has 14 residues. Germline values: CDR1 LGHDT, CDR2 YNNKEL (reference sequence).